The 17 T cell receptor beta chains below were found in one sample sequenced in a study of CD8 T cells in Susac syndrome. RNA in amounts of roughly 0.45 to 1 ug was reverse transcribed with random hexamers. Via MiXCR, TCRdb re-called the immunoSEQ multiplex PCR reads, giving one row per CDR3 protein. Of 190,000 or so distinct CDR3 sequences listed, 90% to 95% are singletons. Source material: CD4+ T cells from PBMCs. The source is a human donor with multiple sclerosis.

The rearrangement links TRBV9 to TRBJ2-7; D gene uncertain. V lost 4 bases and J lost 1, with 18 bases in between. The CDR3 contains 16 residues. Germline V gene lookup returns CDR1 SGDLS and CDR2 YYNGEE. This CDR3 reads CASSRSGGVDSYEQYF. As DNA, the CDR3 is TGTGCCAGCAGCCGCTCAGGCGGAGTCGATTCCTACGAGCAGTACTTC.

The chain employs TRBV20-1 and TRBJ1-1; 11 nucleotides line up with TRBD1. V shed 2 bases and J 6 bases; nucleotides not matched to a gene: 8. Germline CDR1 DFQATT, CDR2 SNEGSKA (reference sequence). The CDR3 consists of 15 residues. The CDR3 reads CSARRTRTGGSEAFF. The CDR3 DNA sequence: TGCAGTGCTAGACGAACTAGGACAGGGGGCTCTGAAGCTTTCTTT.

The rearrangement uses TRBV29-1 and TRBJ2-4; D uncertain. Between the trimmed V and J ends, which lost 4 bases and 0 bases, there was a span of 10 bases. CDR1 is SQVTM, CDR2 ANQGSEA, per germline. There are 14 residues in the CDR3. DNA for the CDR3: TGCAGCGTTGCAGTGACTCTAGCCAAAAACATTCAGTACTTC. Encoded protein: CSVAVTLAKNIQYF.

This sequence joins TRBV20-1 and TRBJ1-2, with 7 bases that match TRBD1. V was pared by 0 bases and J by 5 bases, with 6 bases of the junction left unmatched. Germline CDR1 and CDR2: DFQATT and SNEGSKA (reference sequence). The CDR3 extends over 14 amino acids. The CDR3 reads CSARDVQGRYGYTF. The CDR3, as DNA: TGCAGTGCTAGAGATGTACAGGGGAGATATGGCTACACCTTC.

This rearrangement joins TRBV18 to TRBJ2-5; D perhaps matches TRBD2 (6 bases). Per germline, CDR1 KGHSH and CDR2 LQKENI. The CDR3 spans 16 residues. V was cut by 1 base and J by 4 bases, with 16 bases left in between. The DNA of the CDR3 is TGTGCCAGCTCACCACGCAGGAGAGAGGGACTAGAGACCCAGTACTTC. It codes for CASSPRRREGLETQYF.

The rearrangement links TRBV4-1 to TRBJ2-1, with TRBD2 matching 9 bases. The CDR3 consists of 17 residues. Germline V gene lookup returns CDR1 MGHRA and CDR2 YSYEKL. Losses at the gene ends were 0 bases for V and 9 bases for J; bases not matched to a gene: 12. The CDR3 sequence is CASSQEVPAGGGGEQFF. The DNA for the CDR3 is TGCGCCAGCAGCCAAGAGGTTCCAGCGGGGGGAGGGGGTGAGCAGTTCTTC.

The chain carries TRBV30 and TRBJ2-1, with 9 bases lining up with TRBD2. The V segment lost 1 base and the J segment 3 bases; nucleotides outside the gene matches: 7. The CDR3 spans 16 residues. Germline V CDR1 and CDR2: GTSNPN, SVGIG (reference sequence). Here the CDR3 reads CAWSGSASGIYNEQFF. The CDR3 DNA follows: TGTGCCTGGAGTGGGTCGGCTAGCGGGATCTACAATGAGCAGTTCTTC.

V usage is TRBV6-5 and J usage is TRBJ2-1; maybe TRBD2 (5 bases). The CDR3 contains 16 residues. Germline loops: CDR1 MNHEY, CDR2 SVGAGI. Trimming pared 1 base from V and 5 bases from J, leaving 15 bases between. For the CDR3, the DNA is TGTGCCAGCAGTTACTGGTCGGGAAACCGTCACAATGAGCAGTTCTTC. Translating it yields CASSYWSGNRHNEQFF.

J is TRBJ1-1 and V is TRBV2, with TRBD1 matching 9 bases. The germline V gene encodes CDR1 SNHLY and CDR2 FYNNEI. The CDR3 extends over 14 amino acids. The junction had 8 bases not matched to a gene; V was cut back by 7 bases and J by 5 bases. The CDR3 here is CASMPMTGGTEAFF. CDR3 DNA sequence: TGTGCCAGCATGCCTATGACAGGGGGAACTGAAGCTTTCTTT.

V is TRBV6-5 and J is TRBJ2-1; TRBD2 aligns across 11 bases. The germline gives CDR1 MNHEY, CDR2 SVGAGI. There are 14 residues in the CDR3. After removal of 6 bases from V and 5 bases from J, the junction contained 3 bases not matched to a gene. The CDR3 coding sequence is TGTGCCAGCAGCAGGGGACTAGCGGACAATGAGCAGTTCTTC. It encodes CASSRGLADNEQFF.

This chain uses TRBV30 with TRBJ1-2, with TRBD1 as a possible D gene (5 bases). The ends were cut back, 5 bases at V and 2 bases at J, with 18 bases in the middle. CDR3 length: 15 residues. Germline CDR1 is GTSNPN and CDR2 is SVGIG (reference sequence). The CDR3 protein is CAWGGIWETNYGYTF. As DNA, the CDR3 is TGTGCCTGGGGGGGGATTTGGGAAACGAACTATGGCTACACCTTC.

The chain links TRBV7-2 to TRBJ2-3; D remains unclear. CDR1 is SGHTA and CDR2 is FQGNSA in the germline V gene. Trimming stripped 4 bases from V and 7 bases from J, with 9 bases between. The CDR3 is made up of 12 amino acids. The CDR3 DNA follows: TGTGCCAGCAGCTGGGCAGCAAATACGCAGTATTTT. Its translation: CASSWAANTQYF.

This clonotype was counted a few times. The chain employs TRBV12-3 or TRBV12-4 and TRBJ2-5, with TRBD2 as a possible D gene (6 bases). The CDR3 is 10 amino acids. V was pared by 8 bases and J by 5 bases, with 6 bases between. CDR3 region: CASGGETQYF. As DNA, the CDR3 is TGTGCCAGCGGGGGGGAGACCCAGTACTTC.

V is TRBV5-4 and J is TRBJ2-1; D gene uncertain. V shed 7 bases and J shed 6 bases, with 11 bases lying between them. The V gene's germline CDR1 is SGHNT and CDR2 YYREEE (reference sequence). The CDR3 has 12 residues. The DNA of the CDR3 is TGTGCCAGCGGCATTATCAGCAATGAGCAGTTCTTC. Translated: CASGIISNEQFF.

V is TRBV7-9 and J is TRBJ1-5, with D uncertain. Germline lookup yields CDR1 SEHNR and CDR2 FQNEAQ (reference sequence). This CDR3 comprises 13 residues. V was clipped by 1 base and J by 7 bases, with 8 bases between them. This CDR3 reads CASSLDFRQPQHF. CDR3 coding DNA: TGTGCCAGCAGCTTAGACTTTCGGCAGCCCCAGCATTTT.

The chain employs TRBV5-1 and TRBJ1-1, with unresolved D. Germline CDR1 is SGHRS and CDR2 is YFSETQ. The V and J ends lost 3 bases and 2 bases respectively, with 5 bases between them. There are 12 residues in the CDR3. CDR3 nucleotides: TGCGCCAGCAGCTGGGGAAACACTGAAGCTTTCTTT. Its protein product is CASSWGNTEAFF.

This sequence joins TRBV3-1 and TRBJ2-3; D is undetermined. V gave up 4 bases and J gave up 1 base, with 6 bases separating them. Germline V gene lookup returns CDR1 LGHDT and CDR2 YNNKEL (reference sequence). The CDR3 totals 13 residues. CDR3 protein: CASSPDRTDTQYF. The DNA for the CDR3 is TGTGCCAGCAGCCCCGACCGCACAGATACGCAGTATTTT.